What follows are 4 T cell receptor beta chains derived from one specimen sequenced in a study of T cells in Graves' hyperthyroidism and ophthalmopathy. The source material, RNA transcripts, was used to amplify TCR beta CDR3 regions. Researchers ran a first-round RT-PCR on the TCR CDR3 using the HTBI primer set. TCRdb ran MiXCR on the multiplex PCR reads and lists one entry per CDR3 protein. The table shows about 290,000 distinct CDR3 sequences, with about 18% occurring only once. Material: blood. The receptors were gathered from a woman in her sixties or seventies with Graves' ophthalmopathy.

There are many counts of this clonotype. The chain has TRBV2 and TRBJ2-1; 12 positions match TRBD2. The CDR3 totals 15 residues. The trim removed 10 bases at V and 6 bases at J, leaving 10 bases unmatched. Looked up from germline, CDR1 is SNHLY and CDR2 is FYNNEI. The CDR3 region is CATAKGLAGGNEQFF. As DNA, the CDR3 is TGTGCCACCGCGAAGGGACTAGCGGGCGGCAATGAGCAGTTCTTC.

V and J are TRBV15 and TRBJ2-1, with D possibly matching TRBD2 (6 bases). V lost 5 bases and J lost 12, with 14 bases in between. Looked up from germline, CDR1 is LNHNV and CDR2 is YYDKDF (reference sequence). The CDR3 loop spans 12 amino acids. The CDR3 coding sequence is TGTGCCACCAGCCTTGATGCGGGGAGGCAGTTCTTC. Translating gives CATSLDAGRQFF. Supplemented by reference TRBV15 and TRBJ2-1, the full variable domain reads DAMVIQNPRYQVTQFGKPVTLSCSQTLNHNVMYWYQQKSSQAPKLLFHYYDKDFNNEADTPDNFQSRRPNTSFCFLDIRSPGLGDTAMYLCATSLDAGRQFFGPGTRLTVL.

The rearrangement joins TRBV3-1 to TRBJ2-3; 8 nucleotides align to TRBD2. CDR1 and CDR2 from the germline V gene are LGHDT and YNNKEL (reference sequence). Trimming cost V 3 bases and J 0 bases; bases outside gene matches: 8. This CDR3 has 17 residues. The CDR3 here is CASSHWNSGASTDTQYF. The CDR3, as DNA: TGTGCCAGCAGCCATTGGAATAGCGGGGCAAGCACAGATACGCAGTATTTT.

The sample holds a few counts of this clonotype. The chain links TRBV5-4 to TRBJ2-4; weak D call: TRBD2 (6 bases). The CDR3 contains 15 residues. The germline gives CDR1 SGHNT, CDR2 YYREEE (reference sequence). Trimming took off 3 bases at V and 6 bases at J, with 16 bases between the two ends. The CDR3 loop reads CASSYRAHGGNIQYF. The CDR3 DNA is TGTGCCAGCAGCTACCGGGCCCACGGGGGAAACATTCAGTACTTC.